The 13 T cell receptor beta chains below were found in one sample sequenced in a study of blood T cell repertoires in COVID-19. The assay was immunoSEQ multiplex PCR, and TCRdb's table has in-frame clones only and misses some. The table records 70,000 to 90,000 clones, less than 90% of them present only once. Sequenced material: peripheral blood. Receptor source: a man aged 55 to 70 with acute or convalescent COVID-19.

The chain uses TRBV5-1 and TRBJ1-5; TRBD1 is a possible D gene (5 bases). Per germline, CDR1 SGHRS and CDR2 YFSETQ. V was pared by 0 bases and J by 1 base, with 8 bases between. The CDR3 covers 15 residues. CDR3 nucleotides: TGCGCCAGCAGCTTGGCAGGGTCAAGCAATCAGCCCCAGCATTTT. It is translated as CASSLAGSSNQPQHF.

The chain links TRBV6-5 to TRBJ1-2; 9 bases fit TRBD1. V shed 5 bases, J shed 2 bases, and the junction held 6 bases outside the gene matches. CDR1 and CDR2 from the germline V gene are MNHEY and SVGAGI. This CDR3 has 15 residues. The CDR3 nucleotides are TGTGCCAGCAGTCCTGGACAGGGGCGGAACTATGGCTACACCTTC. This codes for CASSPGQGRNYGYTF.

The chain joins TRBV4-3 to TRBJ2-2, with D possibly being TRBD2 (5 bases). Germline V gives CDR1 LGHNA, CDR2 YSLEER. The CDR3 is made up of 15 amino acids. V lost 1 base and J 2 bases, leaving 8 bases between the germline ends. The CDR3 region has the DNA TGCGCCAGCAGCCAAGGACTACTCAACACCGGGGAGCTGTTTTTT. Translation: CASSQGLLNTGELFF.

The V gene is TRBV5-6, the J gene TRBJ1-2; 7 positions agree with TRBD1. The V and J ends lost 0 bases and 4 bases, in that order; junction bases with no gene match: 6. CDR1 and CDR2 (germline): SGHDT, YYEEEE. The CDR3 spans 15 residues. The CDR3 spells CASSLEGGRGYGYTF. The DNA of the CDR3 is TGTGCCAGCAGCTTGGAAGGGGGCAGGGGCTATGGCTACACCTTC.

In its sample, this clone was seen once. V and J are TRBV21-1 and TRBJ1-5. TRBV21-1 represents a pseudogene. This CDR3 has 15 residues. CDR3 nucleotides: TGTGCCAGCTCCAAGGGGGGGTTCTGCAATCAGCCCCAGCATTTT. This gives the protein CASSKGGFCNQPQHF.

This rearrangement joins TRBV7-9 to TRBJ2-5; TRBD1 matches at 7 bases. This CDR3 has 15 residues. V gave up 1 base and J gave up 5 bases; unmatched junction bases: 7. The germline CDR1 and CDR2 sequences are SEHNR and FQNEAQ (reference sequence). The CDR3 region is CASSLEQGEWETQYF. In nucleotides, the CDR3 is TGTGCCAGCAGCTTAGAGCAGGGGGAGTGGGAGACCCAGTACTTC.

V and J are TRBV7-9 and TRBJ1-1; maybe TRBD1 (6 bases). The CDR3 totals 14 residues. CDR1 and CDR2 (germline): SEHNR, FQNEAQ (reference sequence). V lost 5 bases, J lost 1 base, and 11 bases lay in between. CDR3 DNA sequence: TGTGCCAGCAGCCCCGGGACACCGAACACTGAAGCTTTCTTT. Its translation: CASSPGTPNTEAFF.

The chain is built from TRBV4-3 and TRBJ1-3; 9 bases match TRBD1. V shed 0 bases and J 5 bases; nucleotides not matched to a gene: 2. The CDR3 is 15 amino acids. CDR1 LGHNA and CDR2 YSLEER come from the germline V gene. The CDR3 protein is CASSQDGTGRNTIYF. CDR3 sequence (DNA): TGCGCCAGCAGCCAAGATGGGACAGGGAGAAACACCATATATTTT.

V and J are TRBV6-6 and TRBJ1-1, with D unresolved. This CDR3 has 13 amino acids. Between the trimmed V and J ends, which lost 7 bases and 1 base, there was a span of 10 bases. Germline lookup yields CDR1 MNHNY and CDR2 SVGAGI (reference sequence). CDR3 bases: TGTGCCAGCACTATATTAGAGAACACTGAAGCTTTCTTT. Encoded protein: CASTILENTEAFF.

The sample holds one count of this clone. The J gene is TRBJ1-2, the V gene TRBV5-6, with TRBD1 identical over 10 bases. Trimming cost V 2 bases and J 7 bases; bases outside gene matches: 11. Germline V gene lookup returns CDR1 SGHDT and CDR2 YYEEEE. CDR3 size: 16 residues. The CDR3 protein is CASSLESGTGAGGYTF. The CDR3 DNA reads as TGTGCCAGCAGCTTAGAATCCGGGACAGGGGCAGGTGGCTACACCTTC.

V gene TRBV6-2 or TRBV6-3 combines with J gene TRBJ2-7; maybe TRBD1 (6 bases). V lost 2 bases and J 11 bases, leaving 22 bases between the germline ends. CDR3 length: 15 amino acids. CDR1 is MNHEY, CDR2 SVGEGT, per germline. In nucleotides, the CDR3 is TGTGCCAGCAGTTACCCAACGGGACATCACCTCTTGAAGTACTTC. It is translated as CASSYPTGHHLLKYF.

The chain is built from TRBV4-2 and TRBJ2-1; 10 bases are a match to TRBD2. J was trimmed by 1 base and V by 4 bases; bases with no gene match: 19. The CDR3 sequence is 21 residues long. Germline V CDR1 and CDR2: LGHNA, YNFKEQ. This CDR3 reads CASSPIRRASGSLLSYNEQFF. Written as DNA, the CDR3 is TGTGCCAGCAGCCCCATTAGAAGGGCTAGCGGGAGTCTTCTATCCTACAATGAGCAGTTCTTC.

The V gene is TRBV13, the J gene TRBJ1-1; TRBD1 might be the D (6 bases). Trimming left V 5 bases short and J 5 bases short, with 15 bases between. The CDR3 loop spans 14 amino acids. CDR1 and CDR2 from the germline V gene are PRHDT and FYEKMQ (reference sequence). CDR3 amino acids: CASSLEGTGTEAFF. CDR3 in DNA: TGTGCCAGCAGCCTAGAGGGAACAGGGACTGAAGCTTTCTTT.